These 22 T cell receptor beta chains originate from one sample sequenced in a study of shared clonotypes between healthy human individuals. The method was immunoSEQ multiplex PCR; TCRdb's version includes in-frame clones alone and lacks a portion of them. The sample contains more than 1.2 million clones, approximately 98.5% of which appear only once. Sequenced sample: naive CD4+ T cells sorted from blood. The subset is: CD45RA+ positively selected. The receptors stem from a man aged 25 to 40 in good health.

The J gene is TRBJ2-1, the V gene TRBV5-1; perhaps TRBD2 as D (6 bases). Germline V CDR1 and CDR2: SGHRS, YFSETQ. The CDR3 contains 17 residues. The V and J ends lost 6 bases and 3 bases respectively, with 22 bases between them. CDR3: CASTPTPSSDIYNEQFF. The DNA of the CDR3 is TGCGCCAGCACCCCAACACCCTCTAGCGATATCTACAATGAGCAGTTCTTC.

As concerns this clone: Other DNA sequences within the sample encode an identical CDR3. This chain joins TRBV9 and TRBJ2-1, with D possibly matching TRBD1 (6 bases). The CDR3 consists of 13 residues. V lost 0 bases and J 7 bases, leaving 8 bases between the germline ends. Germline-derived CDR1 and CDR2 are SGDLS and YYNGEE. The CDR3, as DNA: TGTGCCAGCAGCGTAGTACAGGGTAATGAGCAGTTCTTC. It yields the protein CASSVVQGNEQFF.

V and J are TRBV20-1 and TRBJ2-1; D unclear. This CDR3 has 10 residues. Deletions cut 6 bases from V and 7 bases from J, with 7 bases between. CDR1 DFQATT and CDR2 SNEGSKA come from the germline V gene (reference sequence). The CDR3 DNA is TGCAGTGCCGATCTAAATGAGCAGTTCTTC. Amino acid sequence: CSADLNEQFF.

The rearrangement joins TRBV7-8 to TRBJ1-2; 7 bases line up with TRBD1. The CDR3 has 19 residues. Germline values: CDR1 SGHVS, CDR2 FQNEAQ. The V gene end was trimmed by 5 bases and the J gene end by 0 bases; junction bases not matched to a gene: 18. Here the CDR3 reads CASSSGTATSMPSNYGYTF. In DNA form, the CDR3 reads TGTGCCAGCAGCAGCGGGACAGCAACCTCTATGCCGTCTAACTATGGCTACACCTTC.

This clone was seen a single time. This chain uses TRBV6-6 with TRBJ2-7; 7 bases fit TRBD1. CDR3 size: 15 residues. Germline CDR1 and CDR2: MNHNY and SVGAGI (reference sequence). Trimming took 5 bases from V and 3 from J; bases not matched to a gene: 10. In nucleotides, the CDR3 is TGTGCCAGCAGTCCTCTGACAGGGCCCCTCTACGAGCAGTACTTC. Translating gives CASSPLTGPLYEQYF.

The gene calls are TRBV9 and TRBJ2-7; the match to TRBD2 covers 9 bases. This CDR3 is 18 amino acids long. The germline gives CDR1 SGDLS, CDR2 YYNGEE. With V trimmed by 0 bases and J by 7 bases, 17 bases remained unmatched. DNA for the CDR3: TGTGCCAGCAGCGTAGAAGGGCGGCTAGCGGGAATCGACCATGAGCAGTACTTC. Translated: CASSVEGRLAGIDHEQYF.

V usage is TRBV6-9 and J usage is TRBJ2-7; D call uncertain. Germline V gives CDR1 MNHGY, CDR2 SVAAGI. The CDR3 is made up of 9 amino acids. V was pared by 10 bases and J by 10 bases, with 11 bases between. CDR3 amino acids: CANNSFQYF. Here the CDR3 DNA reads TGTGCCAACAACAGTTTTCAGTACTTC.

Concerning this clone: The sample has other DNA sequences that encode this CDR3 too. The rearrangement joins TRBV28 to TRBJ2-7, with 8 bases matching TRBD1. The CDR3 has 13 residues. Germline V gene data show CDR1 as MDHEN and CDR2 as SYDVKM. With 4 bases clipped from V and 5 bases from J, the junction kept 4 bases outside the gene matches. The CDR3 DNA follows: TGTGCCAGCAGTTCCGGACAGGGTGACGAGCAGTACTTC. Translated: CASSSGQGDEQYF. The whole variable domain, filled in from reference TRBV28 and TRBJ2-7, reads DVKVTQSSRYLVKRTGEKVFLECVQDMDHENMFWYRQDPGLGLRLIYFSYDVKMKEKGDIPEGYSVSREKKERFSLILESASTNQTSMYLCASSSGQGDEQYFGPGTRLTVT.

This clone appeared once. This chain links TRBV28 with TRBJ2-2; unclear D gene. V was shortened by 4 bases and J by 0 bases, with 15 bases between the two germline ends. Germline CDR1 and CDR2: MDHEN and SYDVKM. CDR3 length equals 17 residues. CDR3 residues: CASSSRSLVSNTGELFF. In DNA, the CDR3 is TGTGCCAGCAGTTCACGGAGCTTGGTATCGAACACCGGGGAGCTGTTTTTT.

V gene TRBV7-2 combines with J gene TRBJ2-1, with D possibly TRBD2 on 6 matching bases. The CDR3 contains 13 residues. The germline V gene has CDR1 SGHTA and CDR2 FQGNSA. V lost 3 bases to trimming and J lost 14 bases, with 17 bases between them. CDR3 region: CASSFPSGRDKFF. The CDR3 DNA sequence: TGTGCCAGCAGCTTCCCGTCGGGGCGGGATAAGTTCTTC.

The chain uses TRBV7-2 and TRBJ1-1; TRBD1 might be the D (5 bases). Germline values: CDR1 SGHTA, CDR2 FQGNSA. V gave up 3 bases and J gave up 4 bases, with 15 bases separating them. The CDR3 has 15 amino acids. The CDR3 spells CASSFSADSTTEAFF. In DNA, the CDR3 is TGTGCCAGCAGCTTTAGCGCCGACAGCACCACTGAAGCTTTCTTT.

As to this clone: Other DNA sequences of this sample code for an identical CDR3. The rearrangement uses TRBV28 and TRBJ1-4; D call uncertain. V was shortened by 5 bases and J by 7 bases, with 8 bases between the two germline ends. Per the germline V gene, CDR1 is MDHEN and CDR2 is SYDVKM. The CDR3 has 12 residues. The CDR3 spells CASSLPGEKLFF. The CDR3 DNA follows: TGTGCCAGCAGTCTGCCAGGTGAAAAACTGTTTTTT.

The J gene is TRBJ2-3, the V gene TRBV29-1, with D unclear. CDR3 length equals 12 residues. Trimming cost V 4 bases and J 5 bases, with 10 bases left between them. Germline V gene data show CDR1 as SQVTM and CDR2 as ANQGSEA. CDR3 coding DNA: TGCAGCGTTGTTGTAGGCGGAGATACGCAGTATTTT. Translating gives CSVVVGGDTQYF.

This chain uses TRBV29-1 with TRBJ1-2; 7 bases map to TRBD1. Germline values: CDR1 SQVTM, CDR2 ANQGSEA. V gave up 4 bases and J gave up 5 bases; unmatched junction bases: 7. The CDR3 is 13 residues long. CDR3 region: CSVAVGGKYGYTF. In DNA, the CDR3 is TGCAGCGTTGCCGTAGGGGGCAAGTATGGCTACACCTTC.

V gene TRBV4-3 combines with J gene TRBJ2-1, with 11 bases aligning to TRBD2. Trimming removed 3 bases from V and 6 bases from J; junction bases left unmatched: 7. Germline CDR1 and CDR2: LGHNA and YSLEER. The CDR3 contains 16 residues. CDR3 in amino acids: CASSHLTSGRRNEQFF. CDR3 coding DNA: TGCGCCAGCAGCCACCTCACTAGCGGGAGACGCAATGAGCAGTTCTTC.

To note about this clone: Other DNA sequences from this sample encode an identical CDR3 as well. The chain uses TRBV18 and TRBJ2-7; a possible D gene is TRBD1 (6 bases). Trimming pared 3 bases from V and 1 base from J, leaving 10 bases between. The germline CDR1 and CDR2 sequences are KGHSH and LQKENI. This CDR3 is 14 amino acids long. The CDR3 spells CASSPDRTSYEQYF. CDR3 bases: TGTGCCAGCTCACCCGACAGGACTTCCTACGAGCAGTACTTC.

This clone showed up just once. This rearrangement joins TRBV28 to TRBJ1-5, with 7 bases identical to TRBD1. The CDR3 length is 16 residues. Germline-derived CDR1 and CDR2 are MDHEN and SYDVKM. With 6 bases clipped from V and 0 bases from J, the junction kept 8 bases outside the gene matches. In DNA form, the CDR3 reads TGTGCCAGCAGCCCAGGGGGATTAGTTAGCAATCAGCCCCAGCATTTT. This gives the protein CASSPGGLVSNQPQHF. The whole variable domain, remainder taken from reference TRBV28 and TRBJ1-5, is DVKVTQSSRYLVKRTGEKVFLECVQDMDHENMFWYRQDPGLGLRLIYFSYDVKMKEKGDIPEGYSVSREKKERFSLILESASTNQTSMYLCASSPGGLVSNQPQHFGDGTRLSIL.

The chain has TRBV28 and TRBJ2-2, with D uncertain. CDR3 length: 16 amino acids. V lost 4 bases to trimming and J lost 2 bases, with 14 bases between them. CDR1 is MDHEN, CDR2 SYDVKM, per germline. CDR3 loop: CASSSPVPVNTGELFF. CDR3 sequence (DNA): TGTGCCAGCAGTTCTCCGGTACCGGTAAACACCGGGGAGCTGTTTTTT.

The CDR3 DNA reads TGTGCCAGCGCCCCAGACCCTGGAAACACCATATATTTT. It is translated as CASAPDPGNTIYF. V gene TRBV6-5 combines with J gene TRBJ1-3; D is ambiguous. Germline CDR1 reads MNHEY; CDR2 reads SVGAGI. CDR3 size: 13 residues. The germline V and J ends were trimmed by 8 bases and 2 bases, with 10 bases remaining between them.

This chain links TRBV5-4 with TRBJ1-1; D possibly corresponds to TRBD1 (6 bases). Trimming removed 0 bases from V and 0 bases from J, with 9 bases in between. This CDR3 contains 15 residues. Germline V gene lookup returns CDR1 SGHNT and CDR2 YYREEE (reference sequence). This chain's CDR3 is CASSLGGAVNTEAFF. As DNA, the CDR3 is TGTGCCAGCAGCTTGGGGGGGGCTGTGAACACTGAAGCTTTCTTT.

The chain uses TRBV28 and TRBJ1-2; D is unclear. The CDR3 length is 12 residues. V was pared by 8 bases and J by 8 bases, with 15 bases between. The V gene's germline CDR1 is MDHEN and CDR2 SYDVKM. The CDR3 DNA reads as TGTGCCAGCCGTCTGCAAGGCCTCGGCTACACCTTC. Encoded protein: CASRLQGLGYTF.

The chain uses TRBV28 and TRBJ1-2; D ambiguous. V was trimmed by 8 bases and J by 4 bases, leaving 11 bases between them. This CDR3 region has 12 residues. Per the germline V gene, CDR1 is MDHEN and CDR2 is SYDVKM. The CDR3 DNA reads as TGTGCCAGCTTGTCTATCCCCTATGGCTACACCTTC. This encodes CASLSIPYGYTF.